The rows below give T cell receptor beta chains drawn from one sample of a study of regulatory T cells in long-lasting Graves disease. TCRdb ran MiXCR on the multiplex PCR reads and lists one entry per CDR3 protein. The sample shows around 510,000 distinct CDR3 sequences, less than 25% of them seen only once. The sample consisted of peripheral blood mononuclear cells (PBMCs), taken when the disease was refractory, from a patient treated with antithyroid drugs. Receptors were obtained from a female donor with Graves disease. Both conserved end residues are part of each CDR3. Fields, in order: V gene, J gene, CDR3 protein.

v_gene: TRBV5-1
j_gene: TRBJ2-1
CDR3aa: CASSLQQTSGAYNEQFF

v_gene: TRBV5-1
j_gene: TRBJ1-2
CDR3aa: CASSLDESFGYTF

v_gene: TRBV7-9
j_gene: TRBJ2-7
CDR3aa: CASSSRDRVGRYEQYF

v_gene: TRBV7-8
j_gene: TRBJ2-7
CDR3aa: CASSFDRWYEQYF

v_gene: TRBV4-3
j_gene: TRBJ2-5
CDR3aa: CASSQEHQGGETQYF

v_gene: TRBV12-3/TRBV12-4
j_gene: TRBJ2-2
CDR3aa: CASNIQGAAGELFF

v_gene: TRBV28
j_gene: TRBJ2-3
CDR3aa: CASIITGFTPTDTQYF

v_gene: TRBV7-9
j_gene: TRBJ2-5
CDR3aa: CASSSPGLRELVGETQYF

v_gene: TRBV20-1
j_gene: TRBJ2-7
CDR3aa: CSARAGSSYEQYF

v_gene: TRBV10-3
j_gene: -
CDR3aa: CATKERIRSDNEQFF

v_gene: TRBV27
j_gene: TRBJ2-5
CDR3aa: CASSATQGKETQYF

v_gene: TRBV7-9
j_gene: TRBJ2-5
CDR3aa: CASSLGQEFYQETQYF

v_gene: TRBV28
j_gene: TRBJ1-2
CDR3aa: CASSLWGQGVSFDGYTF

v_gene: TRBV29-1
j_gene: TRBJ2-7
CDR3aa: CSVETLAGRSSYEQYF

v_gene: TRBV5-6
j_gene: TRBJ1-1
CDR3aa: CASSYVAGLEEAFF

v_gene: TRBV6-1
j_gene: TRBJ1-5
CDR3aa: CASSASPGNQPQHF

v_gene: TRBV15
j_gene: TRBJ1-1
CDR3aa: CASRRTMNTEAFF

v_gene: TRBV6-1
j_gene: TRBJ1-2
CDR3aa: CASILENYGYTF

v_gene: TRBV14
j_gene: TRBJ1-2
CDR3aa: CASSLLPGGPGNYGYTF

v_gene: TRBV4-2
j_gene: TRBJ1-4
CDR3aa: CASSGAYVEKLFF

v_gene: TRBV7-9
j_gene: TRBJ1-6
CDR3aa: CASSFLGSSPLHF

v_gene: TRBV18
j_gene: TRBJ2-7
CDR3aa: CASSPELSGRGYEQYF

v_gene: TRBV19
j_gene: TRBJ2-7
CDR3aa: CASSIDGTSYEQYF

v_gene: TRBV29-1
j_gene: -
CDR3aa: CSVAGTIISNEQFF

v_gene: TRBV6-1
j_gene: TRBJ2-5
CDR3aa: CASTGFETQYF

v_gene: TRBV6-1
j_gene: TRBJ2-7
CDR3aa: CASSNGLAGGQYEQYF

v_gene: TRBV7-2
j_gene: TRBJ1-1
CDR3aa: CASSLRPRGGAFF

v_gene: TRBV6-1
j_gene: TRBJ2-7
CDR3aa: CASSWGQGASYEQYF

v_gene: TRBV12-3/TRBV12-4
j_gene: TRBJ2-3
CDR3aa: CASSLARWGRSDTQYF

v_gene: TRBV15
j_gene: TRBJ2-7
CDR3aa: CATSRDLRYEQYF

v_gene: TRBV28
j_gene: TRBJ2-5
CDR3aa: CASSHTGAQGQETQYF

v_gene: TRBV10-3
j_gene: TRBJ1-2
CDR3aa: CAISDRPGYGYTF

v_gene: TRBV5-4
j_gene: TRBJ1-2
CDR3aa: CASSLVGQTNYGYTF

v_gene: TRBV10-3
j_gene: TRBJ2-2
CDR3aa: CAISDGSGELFF

v_gene: TRBV28
j_gene: TRBJ2-5
CDR3aa: CASSLSIIQGETQYF

v_gene: TRBV5-1
j_gene: TRBJ1-2
CDR3aa: CASSLGVGYGYTF

v_gene: TRBV7-8
j_gene: TRBJ2-5
CDR3aa: CASSPTRVAGGRVKETQYF

v_gene: TRBV6-1
j_gene: TRBJ1-6
CDR3aa: CASRPSSYNSPLHF

v_gene: TRBV3-1
j_gene: TRBJ2-1
CDR3aa: CASSQGAGLASSYNEQFF

v_gene: TRBV29-1
j_gene: TRBJ2-7
CDR3aa: CSVELGQGYEQYF

v_gene: TRBV29-1
j_gene: TRBJ2-3
CDR3aa: CSARGPGADTQYF

v_gene: TRBV29-1
j_gene: TRBJ2-2
CDR3aa: CSGGLYTGELFF

v_gene: TRBV12-3/TRBV12-4
j_gene: TRBJ2-7
CDR3aa: CASSGDGKSYEQYF

v_gene: TRBV12-5
j_gene: TRBJ1-1
CDR3aa: CASGKRSGTGNTEAFF

v_gene: TRBV20-1
j_gene: TRBJ2-1
CDR3aa: CSSRGSGTSLEQFF

v_gene: TRBV25-1
j_gene: TRBJ2-7
CDR3aa: CASSEGDSQIYEQYF

v_gene: TRBV7-8
j_gene: TRBJ2-3
CDR3aa: CASSLVYGTDTQYF

v_gene: TRBV2
j_gene: TRBJ2-5
CDR3aa: CASITGRIQETQYF

v_gene: TRBV2
j_gene: TRBJ2-1
CDR3aa: CASVLLLGGYEQFF

v_gene: TRBV5-1
j_gene: TRBJ1-4
CDR3aa: CASSFAAPNEKLFF

v_gene: TRBV7-9
j_gene: TRBJ1-4
CDR3aa: CASSSTGMLEKLFF

v_gene: TRBV6-1
j_gene: TRBJ1-2
CDR3aa: CASSTPVGYTF

v_gene: TRBV10-3
j_gene: TRBJ2-5
CDR3aa: CAISGDRAQETQYF